A selection of T cell receptor beta chains follows, all from one sample in a study of blood T cell repertoires in COVID-19. TCRdb's copy holds only in-frame clones and misses some; the assay was immunoSEQ multiplex PCR. The sample holds roughly 330,000 clones; roughly 88% are singletons and the top ten take about 5%. The sequenced material came from PBMCs or T cells enriched from blood (not recorded which). The receptor set was obtained from a man in his thirties or forties who had recovered from COVID-19. The CDR3 runs from the conserved cysteine through the conserved F or W. D genes are given only for firm matches. Clone size is not always given. Where it is, it says once, few, many or a class for expanded clones.

CDR3 DNA: TGCGCCAGCAGCCAACGAAGTAGTGGCTACACCTTC
CDR3 protein: CASSQRSSGYTF
CDR3 length: 12
V gene: TRBV4-1
D gene: NA
clone size: NA
J gene: TRBJ1-2

CDR3 DNA: TGTGCCAGCAGCTTGGGCAGGAACACCGGGGAGCTGTTTTTT
CDR3 protein: CASSLGRNTGELFF
CDR3 length: 14
V gene: TRBV5-8
D gene: NA
clone size: few
J gene: TRBJ2-2

CDR3 DNA: TGTGCCAGCAAGATTAGCGGGGGGGCCACAGATACGCAGTATTTT
CDR3 protein: CASKISGGATDTQYF
CDR3 length: 15
V gene: TRBV5-4
D gene: TRBD2
clone size: NA
J gene: TRBJ2-3

CDR3 DNA: TGTGCCAGCAGCTTGCGACTAGCGTACACCGGGGAGCTGTTTTTT
CDR3 protein: CASSLRLAYTGELFF
CDR3 length: 15
V gene: TRBV5-8
D gene: TRBD2
clone size: NA
J gene: TRBJ2-2

CDR3 DNA: TGCGCCAGCAGCCAAGAGGTCGACAGGGTATTACCCCTCCACTTT
CDR3 protein: CASSQEVDRVLPLHF
CDR3 length: 15
V gene: TRBV4-1
D gene: TRBD1
clone size: NA
J gene: TRBJ1-6

CDR3 DNA: TGTGCCAGCAGCCCCGGACCGGGAAGGGACACAGATACGCAGTATTTT
CDR3 protein: CASSPGPGRDTDTQYF
CDR3 length: 16
V gene: TRBV5-4
D gene: NA
clone size: NA
J gene: TRBJ2-3

CDR3 DNA: TGTGCCAGCACCAAGGACACCCAAGAGACCCAGTACTTC
CDR3 protein: CASTKDTQETQYF
CDR3 length: 13
V gene: TRBV5-6
D gene: NA
clone size: NA
J gene: TRBJ2-5

CDR3 DNA: TGTGCCAGCACCTTATCGGTGCAGCCCCAGCATTTT
CDR3 protein: CASTLSVQPQHF
CDR3 length: 12
V gene: TRBV28
D gene: NA
clone size: NA
J gene: TRBJ1-5

CDR3 DNA: TGCAGCGTTGAAGATCAGACCGAGGCTGGGGCCAACGTCCTGACTTTC
CDR3 protein: CSVEDQTEAGANVLTF
CDR3 length: 16
V gene: TRBV29-1
D gene: NA
clone size: NA
J gene: TRBJ2-6

CDR3 DNA: TGTGCCAGCAGCTTGGACCTAGAATCACCCCTCCACTTT
CDR3 protein: CASSLDLESPLHF
CDR3 length: 13
V gene: TRBV5-5
D gene: NA
clone size: NA
J gene: TRBJ1-6

CDR3 DNA: TGTGCCAGCAGCCATACGGTAGAGAATGAAAAACTGTTTTTT
CDR3 protein: CASSHTVENEKLFF
CDR3 length: 14
V gene: TRBV7-9
D gene: NA
clone size: NA
J gene: TRBJ1-4

CDR3 DNA: TGTGCCAGCAGCACGGGACAGGGCTCCTACGAGCAGTACTTC
CDR3 protein: CASSTGQGSYEQYF
CDR3 length: 14
V gene: TRBV6-5
D gene: TRBD1
clone size: NA
J gene: TRBJ2-7

CDR3 DNA: TGTGCCAGTAGTACCACACACGGGCGGGCTGGCTACACCTTC
CDR3 protein: CASSTTHGRAGYTF
CDR3 length: 14
V gene: TRBV19
D gene: NA
clone size: NA
J gene: TRBJ1-2

CDR3 DNA: TGTGCCAGCAGCTTGACAGGGAGATACACTGAAGCTTTCTTT
CDR3 protein: CASSLTGRYTEAFF
CDR3 length: 14
V gene: TRBV11-2
D gene: TRBD1
clone size: NA
J gene: TRBJ1-1

CDR3 DNA: TGTGCCAGCAGCTTCCGGGAGTGGACCGATTCCTACAATGAGCAGTTCTTC
CDR3 protein: CASSFREWTDSYNEQFF
CDR3 length: 17
V gene: TRBV7-8
D gene: NA
clone size: NA
J gene: TRBJ2-1

CDR3 DNA: TGCGCCAGCAGCGGGGACACTAACTATGGCTACACCTTC
CDR3 protein: CASSGDTNYGYTF
CDR3 length: 13
V gene: TRBV5-1
D gene: NA
clone size: NA
J gene: TRBJ1-2

CDR3 DNA: TGTGCCAGCAGTTGGACTAGCCGGTCCCCCGGGGAGCTGTTTTTT
CDR3 protein: CASSWTSRSPGELFF
CDR3 length: 15
V gene: TRBV2
D gene: TRBD2
clone size: NA
J gene: TRBJ2-2

CDR3 DNA: TGTGCCAGCAGTTTATATGGGGGGATGAACACTGAAGCTTTCTTT
CDR3 protein: CASSLYGGMNTEAFF
CDR3 length: 15
V gene: TRBV28
D gene: NA
clone size: once
J gene: TRBJ1-1

CDR3 DNA: TGCGCCAGCAGCTTGTATATACGGGGGTTCTCTGGAAACACCATATATTTT
CDR3 protein: CASSLYIRGFSGNTIYF
CDR3 length: 17
V gene: TRBV5-1
D gene: NA
clone size: NA
J gene: TRBJ1-3

CDR3 DNA: TGCAGCGTTACCGGGACAGGCTCCTACAATGAGCAGTTCTTC
CDR3 protein: CSVTGTGSYNEQFF
CDR3 length: 14
V gene: TRBV29-1
D gene: TRBD1
clone size: NA
J gene: TRBJ2-1

CDR3 DNA: TGTGCCAGCAGCGCTACCCAGGGTCAGCCCCAGCATTTT
CDR3 protein: CASSATQGQPQHF
CDR3 length: 13
V gene: TRBV13
D gene: NA
clone size: NA
J gene: TRBJ1-5

CDR3 DNA: TGTGCCAGCAGCTACGGACAGGGTATCATGAATGAGCAGTTCTTC
CDR3 protein: CASSYGQGIMNEQFF
CDR3 length: 15
V gene: TRBV7-6
D gene: TRBD1
clone size: NA
J gene: TRBJ2-1

CDR3 DNA: TGTGCCAGCAGCCCCGGGTCTAGTGCTGGCACAGATACGCAGTATTTT
CDR3 protein: CASSPGSSAGTDTQYF
CDR3 length: 16
V gene: TRBV7-3
D gene: NA
clone size: NA
J gene: TRBJ2-3